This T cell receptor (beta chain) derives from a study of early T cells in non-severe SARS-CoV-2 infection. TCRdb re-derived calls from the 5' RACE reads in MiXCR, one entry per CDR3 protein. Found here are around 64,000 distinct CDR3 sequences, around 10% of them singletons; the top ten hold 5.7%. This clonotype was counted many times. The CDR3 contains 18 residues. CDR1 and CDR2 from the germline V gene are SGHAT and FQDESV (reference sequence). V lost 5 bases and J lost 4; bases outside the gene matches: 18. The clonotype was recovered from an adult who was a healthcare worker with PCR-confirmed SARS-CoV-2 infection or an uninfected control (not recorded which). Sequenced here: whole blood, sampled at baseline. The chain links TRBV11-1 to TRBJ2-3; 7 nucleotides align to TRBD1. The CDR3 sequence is CASSQDPHSRDSSDTQYF. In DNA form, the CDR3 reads TGTGCCAGCAGCCAAGATCCCCACAGCCGGGACAGTTCAGATACGCAGTATTTT.